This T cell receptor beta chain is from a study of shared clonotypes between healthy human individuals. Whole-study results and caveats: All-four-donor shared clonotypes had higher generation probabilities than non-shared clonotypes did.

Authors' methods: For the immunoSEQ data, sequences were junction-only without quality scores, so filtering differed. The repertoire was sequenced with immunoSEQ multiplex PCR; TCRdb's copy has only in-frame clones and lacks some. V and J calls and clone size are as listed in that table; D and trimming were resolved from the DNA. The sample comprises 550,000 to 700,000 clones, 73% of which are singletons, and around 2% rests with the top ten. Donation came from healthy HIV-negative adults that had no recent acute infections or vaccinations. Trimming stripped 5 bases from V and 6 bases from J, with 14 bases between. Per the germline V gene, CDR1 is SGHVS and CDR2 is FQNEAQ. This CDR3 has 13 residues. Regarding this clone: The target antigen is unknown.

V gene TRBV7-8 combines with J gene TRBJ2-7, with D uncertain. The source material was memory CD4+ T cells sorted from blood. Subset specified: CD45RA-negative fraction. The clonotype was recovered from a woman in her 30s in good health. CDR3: CASSPLVMGEQYF. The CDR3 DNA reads TGTGCCAGCAGCCCCTTGGTGATGGGCGAGCAGTACTTC.